These 29 T cell receptor beta chains were sequenced from one sample in a study of control samples from healthy donors and cancer patients. Clones were read by immunoSEQ multiplex PCR, and TCRdb kept only the in-frame ones, dropping some. The data contain 30,000 to 35,000 clones, around 94% of them singletons. The sequencing input was blood. All receptors derive from a man in his 60s in good health.

The chain is built from TRBV5-1 and TRBJ2-4; no clear D. The CDR3 totals 16 residues. Trimming removed 4 bases from V and 0 bases from J, with 14 bases in between. Per the germline V gene, CDR1 is SGHRS and CDR2 is YFSETQ. CDR3 in amino acids: CASSHGMGEAKNIQYF. The CDR3 DNA sequence: TGCGCCAGCAGCCATGGGATGGGCGAAGCCAAAAACATTCAGTACTTC. Looking up the rest from reference TRBV5-1 and TRBJ2-4 gives the full variable domain: KAGVTQTPRYLIKTRGQQVTLSCSPISGHRSVSWYQQTPGQGLQFLFEYFSETQRNKGNFPGRFSGRQFSNSRSEMNVSTLELGDSALYLCASSHGMGEAKNIQYFGAGTRLSVL.

The rearrangement joins TRBV24-1 to TRBJ2-1, with TRBD2 matching over 12 bases. J lost 8 bases, V lost 2 bases, and 9 bases had no gene match. Germline V CDR1 and CDR2: KGHDR, SFDVKD. The CDR3 has 17 amino acids. Written as DNA, the CDR3 is TGTGCCACCAGTGATTGGTCTAGCGGGGGGGCTAGAGATGAGCAGTTCTTC. Translated, it gives CATSDWSSGGARDEQFF.

This clone was picked up a small number of times. At one end, the junction sequence differs from germline, possibly due to a read error. This chain links TRBV7-8 with TRBJ2-7; D ambiguous. This CDR3 has 13 residues. Germline loops: CDR1 SGHVS, CDR2 FQNEAQ. In DNA form, the CDR3 reads TGTGCCAGCAGCTTAGATAAGAGACTCCCGGCTGGCTTC. It yields the protein CASSLDKRLPAGF.

This rearrangement joins TRBV18 to TRBJ2-6, with no clear D. The CDR3 has 16 amino acids. Trimming left V 3 bases short and J 0 bases short, with 9 bases between. Germline V gives CDR1 KGHSH, CDR2 LQKENI. The chain's CDR3 is CASSPMANSGANVLTF. CDR3 in DNA: TGTGCCAGCTCACCGATGGCGAACTCTGGGGCCAACGTCCTGACTTTC. The full variable domain, rest sourced from reference TRBV18 and TRBJ2-6, is NAGVMQNPRHLVRRRGQEARLRCSPMKGHSHVYWYRQLPEEGLKFMVYLQKENIIDESGMPKERFSAEFPKEGPSILRIQQVVRGDSAAYFCASSPMANSGANVLTFGAGSRLTVL.

The count of this clone is one. V usage is TRBV18 and J usage is TRBJ1-4, with a weak D call TRBD1 (6 bases). Germline assignment: CDR1 KGHSH and CDR2 LQKENI. V shed 1 base and J shed 5 bases, with 8 bases lying between them. The CDR3 is 14 residues long. In DNA form, the CDR3 reads TGTGCCAGCTCACCACAGACAGGAAATGAAAAACTGTTTTTT. Translation: CASSPQTGNEKLFF. The full variable domain, with the rest looked up from reference TRBV18 and TRBJ1-4, is NAGVMQNPRHLVRRRGQEARLRCSPMKGHSHVYWYRQLPEEGLKFMVYLQKENIIDESGMPKERFSAEFPKEGPSILRIQQVVRGDSAAYFCASSPQTGNEKLFFGSGTQLSVL.

This clone was seen just once. Other nucleotide sequences in the sample specify the same CDR3. V gene TRBV9 combines with J gene TRBJ1-2; maybe TRBD1 (6 bases). V lost 0 bases and J lost 4, with 13 bases in between. Germline lookup yields CDR1 SGDLS and CDR2 YYNGEE. The CDR3 spans 15 residues. The CDR3 spells CASSVGAGGGYGYTF. The CDR3 bases are TGTGCCAGCAGCGTAGGGGCGGGGGGCGGCTATGGCTACACCTTC.

There are a few counts of this clone. The V gene is TRBV28, the J gene TRBJ2-3; 10 bases align to TRBD2. V was pared by 8 bases and J by 0 bases, with 14 bases of the junction left unmatched. This CDR3 is built from 18 residues. Germline CDR1 and CDR2: MDHEN and SYDVKM. The CDR3: CASSVSSQGLASTDTQYF. The CDR3 DNA is TGTGCCAGCTCAGTTTCATCACAGGGACTAGCGAGCACAGATACGCAGTATTTT.

The rearrangement links TRBV18 to TRBJ1-2; no definite D call. Deletions cut 0 bases from V and 8 bases from J, with 7 bases between. The CDR3 extends over 12 amino acids. Germline V CDR1 and CDR2: KGHSH, LQKENI. CDR3 sequence reads: CASSPPGRGYTF. For the CDR3, the DNA is TGTGCCAGCTCACCACCGGGGAGGGGCTACACCTTC.

V is TRBV6-2 or TRBV6-3 and J is TRBJ2-5; weak D call: TRBD1 (6 bases). Germline V lookup: CDR1 MNHEY, CDR2 SVGEGT. This CDR3 has 11 amino acids. V lost 4 bases, J lost 13 bases, and 13 bases lay in between. The CDR3 reads CASSLGQSAYF. In DNA form, the CDR3 reads TGTGCCAGCAGTTTAGGACAGAGCGCGTACTTC.

The rearrangement joins TRBV12-3 or TRBV12-4 to TRBJ1-1; D may be TRBD1 (5 bases). Between the trimmed V and J ends, which lost 4 bases and 5 bases, there was a span of 11 bases. The CDR3 contains 13 residues. The CDR3 loop reads CASSSTETTEAFF. The CDR3 coding sequence is TGTGCCAGCAGTTCGACAGAAACGACTGAAGCTTTCTTT.

The chain joins TRBV7-2 to TRBJ2-4, with a possible D match to TRBD2 (5 bases). CDR3 length: 11 amino acids. With 11 bases removed from V and 3 bases from J, the gap between germline ends came to 8 bases. Germline V gene sequence: CDR1 SGHTA, CDR2 FQGNSA. CDR3 sequence: CARRSKNIQYF. CDR3 DNA sequence: TGTGCCCGGAGGAGCAAAAACATTCAGTACTTC.

The chain employs TRBV18 and TRBJ2-7; no definite D call. The CDR3 length is 17 residues. The germline CDR1 and CDR2 sequences are KGHSH and LQKENI. Trimming stripped 3 bases from V and 0 bases from J, with 18 bases between. The CDR3 loop reads CASSPYALRASSYEQYF. For the CDR3, the DNA is TGTGCCAGCTCACCCTACGCGTTGCGTGCCAGCTCCTACGAGCAGTACTTC.

J is TRBJ1-1 and V is TRBV29-1; tentative D call: TRBD1 (6 bases). Germline V gives CDR1 SQVTM, CDR2 ANQGSEA. Trimming removed 4 bases from V and 4 bases from J, with 16 bases in between. This CDR3 is 14 amino acids long. The CDR3 DNA follows: TGCAGCGTTGCTGCGGGAGGGGGGACCACTGAAGCTTTCTTT. It codes for CSVAAGGGTTEAFF.

This rearrangement joins TRBV3-1 (or the pseudogene TRBV3-2) to TRBJ2-1; 10 bases line up with TRBD1. Germline loops: CDR1 LGHDT, CDR2 YNNKEL (reference sequence). The length of the CDR3 is 14 residues. J gave up 10 bases and V 1 base, and 4 bases lay outside the gene matches. CDR3 loop: CASSQATGQGEQFF. The CDR3 bases are TGTGCCAGCAGCCAAGCCACGGGACAGGGGGAGCAGTTCTTC.

The genes are TRBV5-1 and TRBJ2-3; D not certain. The CDR3 has 14 amino acids. V was shortened by 0 bases and J by 2 bases, with 7 bases between the two germline ends. Germline-derived CDR1 and CDR2 are SGHRS and YFSETQ. The CDR3 spells CASSLGGFTDTQYF. The CDR3 DNA sequence: TGCGCCAGCAGCTTGGGGGGATTCACAGATACGCAGTATTTT.

The chain recombines TRBV24-1 with TRBJ1-6, with a weak D call TRBD1 (6 bases). The CDR3 extends over 14 amino acids. The germline CDR1 and CDR2 sequences are KGHDR and SFDVKD. The V end lost 12 bases, the J end lost 5 bases, and 16 bases lay between the germline ends. The CDR3, as DNA: TGTGCCTCCCAAGAGGGGGGTAATAATTCACCCCTCCACTTT. Translating gives CASQEGGNNSPLHF.

The V gene is TRBV4-3, the J gene TRBJ1-2; TRBD1 aligns across 7 bases. The CDR3 is made up of 14 amino acids. V was pared by 0 bases and J by 8 bases, with 6 bases of the junction left unmatched. Per germline, CDR1 LGHNA and CDR2 YSLEER. The CDR3 sequence is CASSQETRGEGYTF. The CDR3 DNA reads as TGCGCCAGCAGCCAAGAAACCAGGGGGGAGGGCTACACCTTC.

Here the CDR3 reads CASRPVGGAGGYTF. The CDR3 bases are TGTGCCAGTCGTCCGGTGGGGGGGGCGGGTGGCTACACCTTC. V usage is TRBV9 and J usage is TRBJ1-2; TRBD1 is a possible D gene (6 bases). Germline V gene lookup returns CDR1 SGDLS and CDR2 YYNGEE. The ends were cut back, 8 bases at V and 7 bases at J, with 21 bases in the middle. The CDR3 is 14 residues long.

The chain joins TRBV19 to TRBJ2-5; a weak D match, TRBD1 (7 bases). V lost 5 bases to trimming and J lost 2 bases, with 12 bases between them. This CDR3 is built from 14 residues. The germline V gene encodes CDR1 LNHDA and CDR2 SQIVND (reference sequence). CDR3 sequence reads: CASSLQGGQETQYF. The CDR3, as DNA: TGTGCCAGTAGTCTCCAGGGGGGACAAGAGACCCAGTACTTC.

The chain has TRBV27 and TRBJ1-6, with D tentatively TRBD1 (6 bases). Per the germline V gene, CDR1 is MNHEY and CDR2 is SMNVEV (reference sequence). V lost 7 bases to trimming and J lost 6 bases, with 16 bases between them. This CDR3 spans 15 amino acids. The CDR3 DNA follows: TGTGCCAGCACCGGCAGCAGGGGAAGTAATTCACCCCTCCACTTT. Translating it yields CASTGSRGSNSPLHF.

The chain is built from TRBV5-7 and TRBJ1-2, with 7 positions matching TRBD1. TRBV5-7 is treated as an ORF (open reading frame) with a function not yet certain. This CDR3 contains 14 residues. The trim removed 0 bases at V and 3 bases at J, leaving 2 bases unmatched. In DNA, the CDR3 is TGTGCCAGCAGCTTGGGACAGGGCGACTATGGCTACACCTTC. This translates into CASSLGQGDYGYTF.

Relative to its sample, this clone is medium-sized. This chain connects TRBV5-1 to TRBJ1-2; D is unclear. Germline CDR1 SGHRS, CDR2 YFSETQ. V was trimmed by 0 bases and J by 0 bases, leaving 9 bases between them. This CDR3 is 15 amino acids long. This chain's CDR3 is CASSLEVFANYGYTF. CDR3 coding DNA: TGCGCCAGCAGCTTGGAAGTTTTTGCTAACTATGGCTACACCTTC.

The CDR3 nucleotides read TGTGCCAGTAGTACCGGGACAGCAAGGGAGACCCAGTACTTC. Encoded protein: CASSTGTARETQYF. V gene TRBV19 combines with J gene TRBJ2-5, with 7 bases aligning to TRBD1. Trimming removed 4 bases from V and 5 bases from J; junction bases left unmatched: 7. This CDR3 is built from 14 residues. Germline V gene lookup returns CDR1 LNHDA and CDR2 SQIVND (reference sequence).

V usage is TRBV27 and J usage is TRBJ1-1; D possibly corresponds to TRBD1 (6 bases). Looked up from germline, CDR1 is MNHEY and CDR2 is SMNVEV (reference sequence). V was clipped by 2 bases and J by 0 bases, with 10 bases between them. This CDR3 is built from 15 residues. The CDR3 loop reads CASSLRGLMNTEAFF. In DNA, the CDR3 is TGTGCCAGCAGTTTAAGGGGGTTGATGAACACTGAAGCTTTCTTT.

The rearrangement joins TRBV29-1 to TRBJ1-2; a weak D match, TRBD1 (6 bases). The length of the CDR3 is 11 residues. Trimming pared 3 bases from V and 8 bases from J, leaving 10 bases between. Germline CDR1 reads SQVTM; CDR2 reads ANQGSEA. The CDR3 sequence: CSVEGARGYTF. The DNA for the CDR3 is TGCAGCGTTGAGGGGGCTCGGGGCTACACCTTC.

The chain is built from TRBV7-3 and TRBJ2-7; D is unclear. CDR3 length equals 14 residues. Looked up from germline, CDR1 is SGHTA and CDR2 is FQGTGA. V dropped 2 bases and J dropped 1 base, with 9 bases sitting between them. The CDR3 DNA reads TGTGCCAGCAGCTTAGATCCCTTTTCCTACGAGCAGTACTTC. This gives the protein CASSLDPFSYEQYF.

The CDR3 nucleotides read TGTGCCAGCAGCACGGACATTGGGATCCAGTATTTT. Protein: CASSTDIGIQYF. J is TRBJ2-3 and V is TRBV11-3, with a possible D match to TRBD1 (5 bases). Germline CDR1 and CDR2: SGHNT and YENEEA. The CDR3 sequence is 12 residues long. V lost 5 bases, J lost 12 bases, and 15 bases lay in between.

V usage is TRBV19 and J usage is TRBJ1-3; 7 bases line up with TRBD1. This CDR3 spans 15 amino acids. The germline CDR1 and CDR2 sequences are LNHDA and SQIVND (reference sequence). Losses at the gene ends were 6 bases for V and 4 bases for J; bases not matched to a gene: 9. For the CDR3, the DNA is TGTGCCAGTAGACCCACAGGGGACGTCGGAAACACCATATATTTT. It is translated as CASRPTGDVGNTIYF.

The chain couples TRBV18 to TRBJ2-7; D possibly corresponds to TRBD2 (6 bases). There are 14 residues in the CDR3. V lost 3 bases and J lost 0, with 9 bases in between. The germline V gene has CDR1 KGHSH and CDR2 LQKENI. CDR3 protein: CASSPAGSSYEQYF. For the CDR3, the DNA is TGTGCCAGCTCACCGGCGGGGAGCTCCTACGAGCAGTACTTC.